The rows below give T cell receptor beta chains drawn from one sample of a study of blood T cell repertoires in COVID-19. Assay: immunoSEQ multiplex PCR; the TCRdb copy retains only in-frame clones and omits some. The sample includes around 250,000 clones, roughly nine tenths of them seen just once. The sequenced sample consisted of peripheral blood. These receptors all come from a man aged 55-75 years with acute or convalescent COVID-19. Both conserved end residues are part of each CDR3. The order of the fields is J gene, D gene, clone size, V gene, CDR3 protein, CDR3 DNA. D genes are given only for firm matches. Size is stated for part of the rows, as once, few or many counts, or as a class when the clone is expanded.

j_gene: TRBJ2-1; d_gene: TRBD2; abundance: NA; v_gene: TRBV7-2; CDR3aa: CASSTSGSYNEQFF; CDR3nt: TGTGCCAGCAGTACTAGCGGGAGCTACAATGAGCAGTTCTTC
j_gene: TRBJ2-5; d_gene: TRBD1; abundance: NA; v_gene: TRBV11-2; CDR3aa: CASGSGGAAQETQYF; CDR3nt: TGTGCCAGCGGCTCAGGGGGCGCGGCGCAAGAGACCCAGTACTTC
j_gene: TRBJ1-2; d_gene: TRBD1; abundance: NA; v_gene: TRBV29-1; CDR3aa: CSVEVAGTGTLYGYTF; CDR3nt: TGCAGCGTTGAAGTAGCCGGGACAGGGACTCTATATGGCTACACCTTC
j_gene: TRBJ2-7; d_gene: TRBD1; abundance: NA; v_gene: TRBV6-2/TRBV6-3; CDR3aa: CASSSGQGSSYEQYF; CDR3nt: TGTGCCAGCAGTTCTGGACAGGGCAGCTCCTACGAGCAGTACTTC
j_gene: TRBJ2-2; d_gene: NA; abundance: few; v_gene: TRBV14; CDR3aa: CASSQDNFYTGELFF; CDR3nt: TGTGCCAGCAGCCAAGATAACTTCTACACCGGGGAGCTGTTTTTT
j_gene: TRBJ2-1; d_gene: TRBD1; abundance: NA; v_gene: TRBV24-1; CDR3aa: CATSRGTGAYNEQFF; CDR3nt: TGTGCCACCAGTCGTGGGACAGGGGCCTACAATGAGCAGTTCTTC
j_gene: TRBJ2-3; d_gene: TRBD2; abundance: NA; v_gene: TRBV9; CDR3aa: CASSVEPGLLTDTQYF; CDR3nt: TGTGCCAGCAGCGTAGAACCGGGACTACTCACAGATACGCAGTATTTT
j_gene: TRBJ2-2; d_gene: TRBD2; abundance: NA; v_gene: TRBV7-3; CDR3aa: CASSYFSGRARTGELFF; CDR3nt: TGTGCCAGCAGTTATTTTAGCGGGAGGGCCCGGACCGGGGAGCTGTTTTTT
j_gene: TRBJ1-5; d_gene: TRBD1; abundance: once; v_gene: TRBV5-1; CDR3aa: CASSPGQGAPGNQPQHF; CDR3nt: TGCGCCAGCAGCCCCGGACAGGGGGCTCCGGGGAATCAGCCCCAGCATTTT
j_gene: TRBJ2-7; d_gene: TRBD2; abundance: NA; v_gene: TRBV28; CDR3aa: CASRQTSGGSSYEQYF; CDR3nt: TGTGCCAGCAGGCAAACTAGCGGGGGAAGCTCCTACGAGCAGTACTTC
j_gene: TRBJ1-6; d_gene: NA; abundance: NA; v_gene: TRBV7-9; CDR3aa: CASSEVLLNSPLHF; CDR3nt: TGTGCCAGCAGCGAGGTCCTTCTTAATTCACCCCTCCACTTT
j_gene: TRBJ1-1; d_gene: NA; abundance: once; v_gene: TRBV4-3; CDR3aa: CASSPATGRAEAFF; CDR3nt: TGCGCCAGCAGCCCCGCGACAGGACGGGCTGAAGCTTTCTTT
j_gene: TRBJ1-1; d_gene: NA; abundance: NA; v_gene: TRBV19; CDR3aa: CASSSRRRVEGGNTEAFF; CDR3nt: TGTGCCAGTAGTTCCCGCCGGCGGGTAGAAGGTGGGAACACTGAAGCTTTCTTT
j_gene: TRBJ2-7; d_gene: TRBD2; abundance: NA; v_gene: TRBV5-1; CDR3aa: CASSWGLAGVLEQYF; CDR3nt: TGCGCCAGCAGCTGGGGGTTAGCGGGAGTACTCGAGCAGTACTTC
j_gene: TRBJ1-5; d_gene: TRBD1; abundance: few; v_gene: TRBV18; CDR3aa: CASSPFGTGAVQPQHF; CDR3nt: TGTGCCAGCTCACCGTTCGGGACAGGGGCAGTTCAGCCCCAGCATTTT
j_gene: TRBJ2-2; d_gene: NA; abundance: NA; v_gene: TRBV5-1; CDR3aa: CASCRGPEDTGELFF; CDR3nt: TGCGCCAGCTGCCGGGGTCCCGAGGACACCGGGGAGCTGTTTTTT
j_gene: TRBJ1-6; d_gene: NA; abundance: NA; v_gene: TRBV5-8; CDR3aa: CASSSFRRGGDSPLHF; CDR3nt: TGTGCCAGCAGCTCGTTCAGGAGGGGTGGGGATTCACCCCTCCACTTT
j_gene: TRBJ2-1; d_gene: NA; abundance: NA; v_gene: TRBV28; CDR3aa: CASSSPNYNEQFF; CDR3nt: TGTGCCAGCAGTAGCCCTAACTACAATGAGCAGTTCTTC
j_gene: TRBJ1-6; d_gene: TRBD1; abundance: NA; v_gene: TRBV2; CDR3aa: CASRERGRRLSPLHF; CDR3nt: TGTGCCAGCAGGGAGAGGGGGCGCCGGCTTTCACCCCTCCACTTT
j_gene: TRBJ2-4; d_gene: NA; abundance: NA; v_gene: TRBV28; CDR3aa: CASSFGGSDIQYF; CDR3nt: TGTGCCAGCAGTTTCGGGGGTTCGGACATTCAGTACTTC
j_gene: TRBJ2-3; d_gene: NA; abundance: NA; v_gene: TRBV5-6; CDR3aa: CASSLYGDSTDTQYF; CDR3nt: TGTGCCAGCAGCTTGTACGGGGATAGCACAGATACGCAGTATTTT
j_gene: TRBJ2-5; d_gene: TRBD2; abundance: NA; v_gene: TRBV28; CDR3aa: CASSLSWGGTSSRQETQYF; CDR3nt: TGTGCCAGCAGTTTATCTTGGGGGGGGACTAGCAGTCGGCAAGAGACCCAGTACTTC
j_gene: TRBJ1-1; d_gene: NA; abundance: NA; v_gene: TRBV28; CDR3aa: CASLIGGTEAFF; CDR3nt: TGTGCCAGCCTGATCGGTGGCACTGAAGCTTTCTTT
j_gene: TRBJ2-2; d_gene: TRBD2; abundance: NA; v_gene: TRBV4-3; CDR3aa: CASSQDSPSGRGELFF; CDR3nt: TGCGCCAGCAGCCAAGATTCACCTAGCGGGAGAGGGGAGCTGTTTTTT
j_gene: TRBJ2-3; d_gene: NA; abundance: few; v_gene: TRBV12-5; CDR3aa: CASGFAKEGVGGQGQYF; CDR3nt: TGTGCTAGTGGTTTTGCAAAAGAGGGTGTGGGTGGCCAAGGGCAGTATTTT
j_gene: TRBJ2-7; d_gene: TRBD2; abundance: NA; v_gene: TRBV5-1; CDR3aa: CASSFGLAGGIFHEQYF; CDR3nt: TGCGCCAGCAGCTTCGGACTAGCGGGAGGGATTTTCCACGAGCAGTACTTC
j_gene: TRBJ1-6; d_gene: TRBD1; abundance: NA; v_gene: TRBV4-3; CDR3aa: CASSQRTGLDSPLHF; CDR3nt: TGCGCCAGCAGCCAAAGGACAGGCCTGGATTCACCCCTCCACTTT
j_gene: TRBJ2-1; d_gene: NA; abundance: once; v_gene: TRBV6-2/TRBV6-3; CDR3aa: CASSHRPLQGNEQFF; CDR3nt: TGTGCCAGCAGCCACCGTCCCCTCCAGGGCAATGAGCAGTTCTTC
j_gene: TRBJ1-5; d_gene: TRBD1; abundance: NA; v_gene: TRBV3-1/TRBV3-2; CDR3aa: CASSQEPGGLAQPQHF; CDR3nt: TGTGCCAGCAGCCAAGAACCAGGGGGCCTCGCTCAGCCCCAGCATTTT
j_gene: TRBJ2-3; d_gene: TRBD2; abundance: NA; v_gene: TRBV24-1; CDR3aa: CATSDPTGGRTDTQYF; CDR3nt: TGTGCCACCAGTGACCCTACGGGAGGCCGGACAGATACGCAGTATTTT
j_gene: TRBJ2-7; d_gene: NA; abundance: NA; v_gene: TRBV28; CDR3aa: CASSLLLESNYEQYF; CDR3nt: TGTGCCAGCAGTTTATTGCTGGAGTCTAACTACGAGCAGTACTTC
j_gene: TRBJ1-1; d_gene: NA; abundance: NA; v_gene: TRBV7-9; CDR3aa: CASSLGIGGLRSTEAFF; CDR3nt: TGTGCCAGCAGCTTAGGGATTGGCGGGCTGAGAAGCACTGAAGCTTTCTTT
j_gene: TRBJ2-3; d_gene: NA; abundance: NA; v_gene: TRBV24-1; CDR3aa: CATSDLIGTDTQYF; CDR3nt: TGTGCCACCAGTGATTTGATCGGCACAGATACGCAGTATTTT
j_gene: TRBJ2-1; d_gene: TRBD2; abundance: once; v_gene: TRBV29-1; CDR3aa: CSLAGISYNEQFF; CDR3nt: TGCAGTTTAGCGGGAATCTCCTACAATGAGCAGTTCTTC
j_gene: TRBJ1-1; d_gene: TRBD1; abundance: NA; v_gene: TRBV6-5; CDR3aa: CASAAGGSTEAFF; CDR3nt: TGTGCCAGCGCGGCAGGGGGAAGCACTGAAGCTTTCTTT
j_gene: TRBJ2-5; d_gene: TRBD2; abundance: NA; v_gene: TRBV4-2; CDR3aa: CASSQRLAGGGQETQYF; CDR3nt: TGTGCCAGCAGCCAACGGCTAGCGGGAGGGGGGCAAGAGACCCAGTACTTC
j_gene: TRBJ1-1; d_gene: NA; abundance: NA; v_gene: TRBV11-3; CDR3aa: CASSLGTGNTEAFF; CDR3nt: TGTGCCAGCAGCTTAGGTACAGGGAACACTGAAGCTTTCTTT
j_gene: TRBJ1-2; d_gene: TRBD1; abundance: few; v_gene: TRBV4-2; CDR3aa: CASSQAGQGIYGYTF; CDR3nt: TGTGCCAGCAGCCAAGCGGGACAGGGAATCTATGGCTACACCTTC
j_gene: TRBJ1-3; d_gene: NA; abundance: NA; v_gene: TRBV5-6; CDR3aa: CASSLGGSSGNTIYF; CDR3nt: TGTGCCAGCAGCTTGGGAGGGTCTTCTGGAAACACCATATATTTT
j_gene: TRBJ1-6; d_gene: NA; abundance: NA; v_gene: TRBV9; CDR3aa: CASSATGSSYNSPLHF; CDR3nt: TGTGCCAGCAGCGCCACAGGGAGCTCCTATAATTCACCCCTCCACTTT
j_gene: TRBJ2-5; d_gene: NA; abundance: NA; v_gene: TRBV7-6; CDR3aa: CASSEGGTQYF; CDR3nt: TGTGCCAGCAGCGAAGGGGGGACCCAGTACTTC